This entry lists 3 T cell receptor beta chains sequenced from one sample in a study of long-term antiretroviral therapy in people with HIV. Researchers ran immunoSEQ v3.0 at survey level. Method: immunoSEQ multiplex PCR; TCRdb's copy keeps in-frame clones and lacks some. The sample gives over 25,000 clones, roughly 80% of which show up once; 8.5% to 9.5% is in the top ten. The sequencing used unsorted PBMCs, collected 3 years after starting antiretroviral therapy. Receptors originate from a man between 40 and 49 years old with HIV.

V and J are TRBV20-1 and TRBJ1-4, with TRBD1 matching 7 bases. CDR3 length equals 11 residues. The germline gives CDR1 DFQATT, CDR2 SNEGSKA (reference sequence). CDR3 amino acids: CSGANTGALFF. The CDR3 nucleotides are TGCAGCGGAGCGAACACAGGGGCCTTGTTTTTT.

This clone was detected only a few times. The genes are TRBV10-1 and TRBJ2-7; no firm D call. Germline CDR1 WNHNN, CDR2 SYGVQD (reference sequence). Trimming left V 0 bases short and J 9 bases short, with 15 bases between. The CDR3 has 14 residues. The CDR3 loop is CASSESLGSPRQYF. The CDR3 coding sequence is TGCGCCAGCAGTGAGTCCTTGGGGTCACCGCGGCAGTACTTC.

This sequence joins TRBV5-4 and TRBJ2-1, with 8 bases lining up with TRBD2. The trim removed 5 bases at V and 8 bases at J, leaving 15 bases unmatched. The length of the CDR3 is 16 residues. CDR1 is SGHNT and CDR2 is YYREEE in the germline V gene (reference sequence). The CDR3 loop is CASRSEGLVTIDEQFF. In DNA, the CDR3 is TGTGCCAGCAGATCTGAGGGACTAGTTACTATCGATGAGCAGTTCTTC.